This T cell receptor beta chain was profiled in a study of OX40 agonist ivuxolimab in advanced cancers. Background on the study: The dose-escalation cohort was around 83% male, with a mean age of about 58 years, ranging about 23 to 80. General study points: By week 6 at 0.1 to 3.0 mg/kg, blood CD4+ and CD8+ T cells had expanded clonally.

Concerning this clone: Its antigen is not identified.

Patients with a history of autoimmune disease or on systemic immunosuppression were excluded. J gave up 6 bases and V 3 bases, and 5 bases lay outside the gene matches. Germline V gene data show CDR1 as SNHLY and CDR2 as FYNNEI. The CDR3 length is 15 residues. Some clones are missing from TCRdb's copy, which holds only in-frame ones; the method was immunoSEQ multiplex PCR. This table holds 77,000 or so clones, about 85% found once. The clonotype comes from an adult with an advanced solid tumor such as melanoma, head and neck, liver or kidney cancer. The material was CD4+ or CD8+ T cells sorted from blood, obtained in a trial of the OX40 agonist ivuxolimab. The chain links TRBV2 to TRBJ2-1; TRBD2 matches 10 bases. CDR3 sequence reads: CASSEEAGGPNEQFF. Written as DNA, the CDR3 is TGTGCCAGCAGTGAGGAAGCGGGAGGGCCCAATGAGCAGTTCTTC. Drawing the rest from reference TRBV2 and TRBJ2-1, the complete variable domain is EPEVTQTPSHQVTQMGQEVILRCVPISNHLYFYWYRQILGQKVEFLVSFYNNEISEKSEIFDDQFSVERPDGSNFTLKIRSTKLEDSAMYFCASSEEAGGPNEQFFGPGTRLTVL.